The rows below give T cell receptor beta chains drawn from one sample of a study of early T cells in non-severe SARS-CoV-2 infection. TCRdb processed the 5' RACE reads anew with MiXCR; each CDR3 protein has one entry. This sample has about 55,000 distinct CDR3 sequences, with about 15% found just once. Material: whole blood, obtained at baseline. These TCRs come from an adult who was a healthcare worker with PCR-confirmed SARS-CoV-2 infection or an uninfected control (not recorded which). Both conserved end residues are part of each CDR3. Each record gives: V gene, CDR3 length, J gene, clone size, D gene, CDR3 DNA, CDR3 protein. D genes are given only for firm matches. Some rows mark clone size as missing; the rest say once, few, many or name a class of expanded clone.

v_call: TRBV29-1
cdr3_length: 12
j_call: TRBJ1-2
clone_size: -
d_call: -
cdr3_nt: TGCAGCGTTGAGTACCTGAACTATGGCTACACCTTC
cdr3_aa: CSVEYLNYGYTF

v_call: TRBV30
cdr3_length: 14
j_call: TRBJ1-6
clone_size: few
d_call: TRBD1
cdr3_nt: TGTGCCCCCCACCTGGGACAGGGGAATTCACCCCTCCACTTT
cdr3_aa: CAPHLGQGNSPLHF

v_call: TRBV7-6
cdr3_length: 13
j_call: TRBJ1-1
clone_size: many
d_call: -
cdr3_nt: TGTGCCAGCAGCCCCGGGCCCGGCACTGAAGCTTTCTTT
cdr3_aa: CASSPGPGTEAFF

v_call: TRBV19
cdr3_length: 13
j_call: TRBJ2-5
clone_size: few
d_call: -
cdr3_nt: TGTGCCAGTAGTATTTTGGGCCAAGAGACCCAGTACTTC
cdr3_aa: CASSILGQETQYF

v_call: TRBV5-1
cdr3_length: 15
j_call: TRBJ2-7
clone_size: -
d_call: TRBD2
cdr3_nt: TGCGCCAGCAGCCCCCGCGGGACTAACCTCTACGAGCAGTACTTC
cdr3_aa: CASSPRGTNLYEQYF

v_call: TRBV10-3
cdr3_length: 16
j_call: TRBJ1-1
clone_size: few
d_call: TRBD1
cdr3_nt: TGTGCCATCAGTGAACGTGGGACAGGAGGGAACACTGAAGCTTTCTTT
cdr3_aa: CAISERGTGGNTEAFF

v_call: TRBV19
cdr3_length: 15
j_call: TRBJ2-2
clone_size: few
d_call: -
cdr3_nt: TGTGCCAGTACCAACCCCCCCACAGCAACCGGGGAGCTGTTTTTT
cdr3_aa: CASTNPPTATGELFF

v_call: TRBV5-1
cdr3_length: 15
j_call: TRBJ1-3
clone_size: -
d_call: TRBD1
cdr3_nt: TGCGCCAGCAGCACAGGACAGGGGTCCGGAAACACCATATATTTT
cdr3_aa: CASSTGQGSGNTIYF

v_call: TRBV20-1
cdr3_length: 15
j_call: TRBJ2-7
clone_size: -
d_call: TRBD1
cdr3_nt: TGCAGTGCTAGAGATGGCCGGACAGGGGGCCACGAGCAGTACTTC
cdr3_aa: CSARDGRTGGHEQYF

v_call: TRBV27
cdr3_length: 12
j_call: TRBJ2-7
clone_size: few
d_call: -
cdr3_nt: TGTGCCAGCAGTGACTACCACTACGAGCAGTACTTC
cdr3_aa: CASSDYHYEQYF

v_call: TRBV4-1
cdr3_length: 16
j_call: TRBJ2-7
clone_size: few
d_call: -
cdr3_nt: TGCGCCAGCAGCCTTACAACCAGGACTGCATCCTACGAGCAGTACTTC
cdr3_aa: CASSLTTRTASYEQYF

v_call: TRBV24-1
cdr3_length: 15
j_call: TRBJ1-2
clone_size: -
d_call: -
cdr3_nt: TGTGCCACCAGTGATTTGGGCAGGCCAGAAGATGGCTACACCTTC
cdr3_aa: CATSDLGRPEDGYTF

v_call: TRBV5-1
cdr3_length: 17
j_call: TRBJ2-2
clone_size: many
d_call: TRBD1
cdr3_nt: TGCGCCAGCAGCTTGAAGGGACAGGGCCTTGGGACCGGGGAGCTGTTTTTT
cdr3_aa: CASSLKGQGLGTGELFF

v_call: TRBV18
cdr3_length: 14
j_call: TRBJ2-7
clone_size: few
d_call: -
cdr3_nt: TGTGCCAGCTCCGCAAAGGTGGGCTCCTACGAGCAGTACTTC
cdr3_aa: CASSAKVGSYEQYF

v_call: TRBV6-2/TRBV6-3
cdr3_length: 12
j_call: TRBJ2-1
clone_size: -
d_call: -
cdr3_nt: TGTGCCAGCATGACTGGGTACAATGAGCAGTTCTTC
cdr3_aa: CASMTGYNEQFF

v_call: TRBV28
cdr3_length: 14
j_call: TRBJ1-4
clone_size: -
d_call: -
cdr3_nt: TGTGCCAGCAGTTTACCGGGGATTAATGAAAAACTGTTTTTT
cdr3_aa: CASSLPGINEKLFF

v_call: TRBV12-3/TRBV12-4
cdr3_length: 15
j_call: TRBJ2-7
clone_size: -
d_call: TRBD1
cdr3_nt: TGTGCCAGCAGTTCCGGGACAGGGGTCTCCTACGAGCAGTACTTC
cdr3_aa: CASSSGTGVSYEQYF

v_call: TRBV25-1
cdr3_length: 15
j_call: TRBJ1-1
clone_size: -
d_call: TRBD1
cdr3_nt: TGTGCCAGCAGTGAGAGACAGGGTCGGAACACTGAAGCTTTCTTT
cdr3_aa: CASSERQGRNTEAFF

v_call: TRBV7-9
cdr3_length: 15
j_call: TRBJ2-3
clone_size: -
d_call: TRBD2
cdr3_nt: TGTGCCAGCAGGCCCGTAGCGGGGGCGGGAGATACGCAGTATTTT
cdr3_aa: CASRPVAGAGDTQYF

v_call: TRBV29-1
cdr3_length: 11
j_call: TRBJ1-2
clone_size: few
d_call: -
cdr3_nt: TGCAGCCTCGGGACGGATTATGGCTACACCTTC
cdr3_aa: CSLGTDYGYTF

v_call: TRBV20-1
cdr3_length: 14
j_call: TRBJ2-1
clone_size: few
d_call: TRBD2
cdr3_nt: TGCAGTGCCCTTCTAGCGGGAGAAGGCAATGAGCAGTTCTTC
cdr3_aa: CSALLAGEGNEQFF

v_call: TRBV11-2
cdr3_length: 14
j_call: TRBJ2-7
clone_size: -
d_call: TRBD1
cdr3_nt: TGTGCCAGCAGCCCCGGGACAGCCGCCTACGAGCAGTACTTC
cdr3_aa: CASSPGTAAYEQYF

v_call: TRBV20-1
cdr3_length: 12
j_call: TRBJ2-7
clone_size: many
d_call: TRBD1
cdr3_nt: TGCAGTCAGCCGACAGGGTTTTGGGAGCAGTACTTC
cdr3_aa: CSQPTGFWEQYF

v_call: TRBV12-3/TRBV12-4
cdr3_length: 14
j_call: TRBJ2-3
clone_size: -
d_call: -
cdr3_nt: TGTGCCAGCAGTGCCCTAAGGGGGTGGGATACGCAGTATTTT
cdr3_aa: CASSALRGWDTQYF

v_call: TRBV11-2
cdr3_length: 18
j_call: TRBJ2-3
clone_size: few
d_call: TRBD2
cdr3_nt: TGTGCCAGCAGCCGCTCTACCTGGACTAGCGGAATCAGGAATACGCAGTATTTT
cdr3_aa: CASSRSTWTSGIRNTQYF

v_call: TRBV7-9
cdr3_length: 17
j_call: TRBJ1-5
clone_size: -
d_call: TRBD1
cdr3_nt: TGTGCCAGCAGCTTAGCGGGACAGGGTCGGAGCAATCAGCCCCAGCATTTT
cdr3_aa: CASSLAGQGRSNQPQHF

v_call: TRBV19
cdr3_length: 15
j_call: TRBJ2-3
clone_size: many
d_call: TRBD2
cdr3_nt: TGTGCCAGTAGTATGACTAGCGGGAGCACAGATACGCAGTATTTT
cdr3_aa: CASSMTSGSTDTQYF

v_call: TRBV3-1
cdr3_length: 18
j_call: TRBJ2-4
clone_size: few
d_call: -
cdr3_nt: TGTGCCAGCACCAAGGACTTCCCCTCTGGACTAGCCAAAAACATTCAGTACTTC
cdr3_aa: CASTKDFPSGLAKNIQYF

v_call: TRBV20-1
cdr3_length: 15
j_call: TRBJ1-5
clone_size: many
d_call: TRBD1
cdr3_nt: TGCAGTGCTAGAGATTCAGGGGGTAGCAATCAGCCCCAGCATTTT
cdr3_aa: CSARDSGGSNQPQHF

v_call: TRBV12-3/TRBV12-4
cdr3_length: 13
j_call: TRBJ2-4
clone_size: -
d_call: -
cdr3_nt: TGTGCCAGCAGTCCCTCCTGGAGAAACATTCAGTACTTC
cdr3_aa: CASSPSWRNIQYF

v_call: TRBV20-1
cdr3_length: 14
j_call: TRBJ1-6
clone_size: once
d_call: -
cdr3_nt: TGCAGTGCTAGGGTAGGGAACGGGAATTCACCCCTCCACTTT
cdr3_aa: CSARVGNGNSPLHF

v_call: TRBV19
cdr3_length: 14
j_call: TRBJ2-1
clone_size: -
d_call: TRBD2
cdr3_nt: TGTGCCACTCACCTCGGCGGGAGTAACAATGAGCAGTTCTTC
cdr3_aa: CATHLGGSNNEQFF

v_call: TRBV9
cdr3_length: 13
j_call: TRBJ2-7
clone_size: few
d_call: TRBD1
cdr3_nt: TGTGCCAGCAGCCCAGGACAGGGGGTCGAGCAGTACTTC
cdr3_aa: CASSPGQGVEQYF

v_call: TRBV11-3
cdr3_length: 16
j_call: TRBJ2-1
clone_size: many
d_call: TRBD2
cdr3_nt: TGTGCCAGCAGCTTAGATCTAGCGGAATACTACAATGAGCAGTTCTTC
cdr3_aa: CASSLDLAEYYNEQFF

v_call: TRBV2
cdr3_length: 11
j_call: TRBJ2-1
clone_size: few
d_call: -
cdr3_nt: TGTGCCAGCAGCACCCTGGGGGAGCAGTTCTTC
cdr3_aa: CASSTLGEQFF

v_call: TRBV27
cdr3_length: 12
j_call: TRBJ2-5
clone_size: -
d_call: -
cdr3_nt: TGTGCCAGCAGGAAATTTGATGGGACCCAGTACTTC
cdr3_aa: CASRKFDGTQYF

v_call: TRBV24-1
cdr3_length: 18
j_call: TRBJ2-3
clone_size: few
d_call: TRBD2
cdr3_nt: TGTGCCACCAGTGATTCATTAGCGGGAGATTGGAGGACAGATACGCAGTATTTT
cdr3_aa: CATSDSLAGDWRTDTQYF

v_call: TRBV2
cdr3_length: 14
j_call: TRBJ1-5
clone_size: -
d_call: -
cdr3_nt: TGTGCCAGCAGAGCGGATCAAAAATTTCAGCCCCAGCATTTT
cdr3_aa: CASRADQKFQPQHF

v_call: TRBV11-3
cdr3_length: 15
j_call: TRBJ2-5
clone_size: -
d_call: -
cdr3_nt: TGTGCCAGCAGCCGAGGGGGTCAGGGCGGAGAGACCCAGTACTTC
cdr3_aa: CASSRGGQGGETQYF